This TCR beta chain was sequenced in a study of regulatory T cells in long-lasting Graves disease. In this sample, this clonotype turned up many times. Investigators prepared the TCR beta libraries by applying iRepertoire HTBI primers and Arm-PCR of CDR3 regions. TCRdb reanalysed the multiplex PCR reads using MiXCR and keeps one entry per CDR3 protein. The sample has hundreds of thousands of distinct CDR3 sequences, 15% to 20% seen once. Time point meaning: newly diagnosed GD, antithyroid drugs for less than 3 months. With RNA extracted from PBMCs as input, the TCR library was made. One endocrinology department in Xi'an, China, was where patients came from. The CDR3 spans 12 residues. CDR1 is SNHLY, CDR2 FYNNEI, per germline. The V and J ends lost 6 bases and 6 bases respectively, with 9 bases between them. These same data were also listed under a study on T cells in Graves' hyperthyroidism and ophthalmopathy.

This chain joins TRBV2 and TRBJ2-1, with D perhaps TRBD1 (5 bases). The sequencing here drew on peripheral blood mononuclear cells (PBMCs), taken at new diagnosis, from a patient treated with antithyroid drugs. This receptor was identified in a woman under 40 with Graves disease. Here the CDR3 reads CASRGDSNEQFF. The CDR3 bases are TGTGCCAGCAGGGGCGACAGCAATGAGCAGTTCTTC.